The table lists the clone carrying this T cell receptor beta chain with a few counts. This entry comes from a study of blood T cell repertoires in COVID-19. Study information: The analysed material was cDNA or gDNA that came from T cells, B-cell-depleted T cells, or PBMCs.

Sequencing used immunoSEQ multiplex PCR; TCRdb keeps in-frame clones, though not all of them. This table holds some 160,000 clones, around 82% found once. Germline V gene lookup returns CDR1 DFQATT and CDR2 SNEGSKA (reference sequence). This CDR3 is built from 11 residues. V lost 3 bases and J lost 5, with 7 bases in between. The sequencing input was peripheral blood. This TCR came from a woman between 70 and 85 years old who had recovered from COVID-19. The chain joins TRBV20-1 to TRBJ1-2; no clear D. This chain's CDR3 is CSARARYGYTF. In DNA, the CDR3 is TGCAGTGCTAGGGCGCGGTATGGCTACACCTTC.